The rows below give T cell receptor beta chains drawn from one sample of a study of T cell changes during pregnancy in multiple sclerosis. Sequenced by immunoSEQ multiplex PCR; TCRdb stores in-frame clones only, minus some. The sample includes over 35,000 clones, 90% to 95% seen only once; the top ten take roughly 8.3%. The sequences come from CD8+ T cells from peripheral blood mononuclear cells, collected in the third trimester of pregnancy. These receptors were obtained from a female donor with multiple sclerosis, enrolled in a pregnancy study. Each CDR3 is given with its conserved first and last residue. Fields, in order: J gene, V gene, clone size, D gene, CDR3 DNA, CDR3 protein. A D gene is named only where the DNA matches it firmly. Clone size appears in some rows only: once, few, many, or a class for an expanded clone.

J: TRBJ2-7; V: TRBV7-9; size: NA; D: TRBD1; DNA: TGTGCCAGCAGCTTTCTGACAGGGGCTACCTACGAGCAGTACTTC; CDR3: CASSFLTGATYEQYF
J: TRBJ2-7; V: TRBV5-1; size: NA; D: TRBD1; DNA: TGCGCCAGCAGCTTGGTGGGCAGGGGGCGTTACGAGCAGTACTTC; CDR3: CASSLVGRGRYEQYF
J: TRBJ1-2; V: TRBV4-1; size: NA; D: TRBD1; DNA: TGCGCCAGCAGCCAAGAATCACAGGGGGTGCGCTATGGCTACACCTTC; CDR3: CASSQESQGVRYGYTF
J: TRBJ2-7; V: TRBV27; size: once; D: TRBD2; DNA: TGTGCCAGCAAGAGGGGGGCTAGCGGGACCTACGAGCAGTACTTC; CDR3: CASKRGASGTYEQYF
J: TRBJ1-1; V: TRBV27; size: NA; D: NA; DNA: TGTGCCAGCAGCTTTGGCCCCAAGGGGAAAGCTTTCTTT; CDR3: CASSFGPKGKAFF
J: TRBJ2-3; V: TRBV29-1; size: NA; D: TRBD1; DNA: TGCAGCGTTCTTATGACAGGGGTCACAGATACGCAGTATTTT; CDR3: CSVLMTGVTDTQYF
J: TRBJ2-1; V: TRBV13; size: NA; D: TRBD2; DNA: TGTGCCAGCAGCTTAGGCCTGACTAGCGGGAGTGTCGATGAGCAGTTCTTC; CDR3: CASSLGLTSGSVDEQFF
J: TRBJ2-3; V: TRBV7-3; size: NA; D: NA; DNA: TGTGCCAGCAGCTTTTTGTCTAGATCAGATACGCAGTATTTT; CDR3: CASSFLSRSDTQYF
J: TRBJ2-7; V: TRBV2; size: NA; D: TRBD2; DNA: TGTGCCAGCACCGACGGGTTTGGGGAGGGCTACGAGCAGTACTTC; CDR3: CASTDGFGEGYEQYF
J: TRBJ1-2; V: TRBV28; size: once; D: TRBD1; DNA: TGTGCCAGCAGTCTAAGGACAGGAACCCTCTATGGCTACACCTTC; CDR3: CASSLRTGTLYGYTF
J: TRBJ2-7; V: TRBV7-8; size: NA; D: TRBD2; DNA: TGTGCCAGCAGTTTGACTAGCGGCGAGCAGTACTTC; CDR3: CASSLTSGEQYF
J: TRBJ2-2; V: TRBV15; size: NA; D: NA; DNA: TGTGCCACCAGCAGAGAAGCGGCGAACACCGGGGAGCTGTTTTTT; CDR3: CATSREAANTGELFF
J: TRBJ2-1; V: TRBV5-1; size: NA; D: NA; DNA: TGCGCCAGCAGTTCGGGACTCAGCGGGTACAATGAGCAGTTCTTC; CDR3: CASSSGLSGYNEQFF
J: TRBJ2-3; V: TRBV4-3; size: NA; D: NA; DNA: TGCGCCAGCAGCCAAGATTATCTACTAGTCCCCGGCACAGATACGCAGTATTTT; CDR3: CASSQDYLLVPGTDTQYF
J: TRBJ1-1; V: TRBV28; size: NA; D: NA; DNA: TGTGCCAGCAGTAACCCCTCGGGGGGTGAAGCTTTCTTT; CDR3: CASSNPSGGEAFF
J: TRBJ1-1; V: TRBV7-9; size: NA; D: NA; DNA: TGTGCCAGCAGCTTAAATCAGGGAAAGACTGAAGCTTTCTTT; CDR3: CASSLNQGKTEAFF
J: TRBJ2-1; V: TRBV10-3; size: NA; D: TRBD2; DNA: TGTGCCATCAGTGAGTGGGGAGCGGGACCTTACAATGAGCAGTTCTTC; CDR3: CAISEWGAGPYNEQFF
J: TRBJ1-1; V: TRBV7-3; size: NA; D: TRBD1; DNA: TGTGCCAGCAGCCCCCGACCGGGACAGGAGAACACTGAAGCTTTCTTT; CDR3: CASSPRPGQENTEAFF
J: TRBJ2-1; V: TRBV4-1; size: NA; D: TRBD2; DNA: TGCGCCAGCAGCCAAGGGACTAGCGGGAGTGTTAGGGAGCAGTTCTTC; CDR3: CASSQGTSGSVREQFF
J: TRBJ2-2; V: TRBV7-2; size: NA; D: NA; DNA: TGTGCCAGCAGCTTAGTGACTACTAACACCGGGGAGCTGTTTTTT; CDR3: CASSLVTTNTGELFF
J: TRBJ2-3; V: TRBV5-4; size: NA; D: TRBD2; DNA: TGTGCCAGCAGCTATGTAGCGGGAGGAGGTCGAGATACGCAGTATTTT; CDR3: CASSYVAGGGRDTQYF
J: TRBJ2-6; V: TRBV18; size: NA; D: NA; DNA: TGTGCCAGCTCCGATTGGAGGACAGACTTTCCCTCTGGGGCCAACGTCCTGACTTTC; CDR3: CASSDWRTDFPSGANVLTF
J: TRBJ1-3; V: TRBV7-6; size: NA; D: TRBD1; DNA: TGTGCCAGCAGCTTAGTGGGGACAGGGGGCTCTGGAAACACCATATATTTT; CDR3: CASSLVGTGGSGNTIYF
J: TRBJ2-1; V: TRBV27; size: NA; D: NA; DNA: TGTGCCAGCAGCCTCGACTCTAACAATGAGCAGTTCTTC; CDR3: CASSLDSNNEQFF
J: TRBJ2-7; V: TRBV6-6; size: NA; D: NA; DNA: TGTGCCAGCAGTTACCTTGGCCCGGGGTCCTACGAGCAGTACTTC; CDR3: CASSYLGPGSYEQYF
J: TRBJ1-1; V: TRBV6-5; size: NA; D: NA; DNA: TGTGCCAGCAGTTACTCGACAGGCCTGGGCACTGAAGCTTTCTTT; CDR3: CASSYSTGLGTEAFF
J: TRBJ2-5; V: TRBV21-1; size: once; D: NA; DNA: TGTGCCAGCAGCTACGGGACTAGCGGGAGTTGGGGGTCAGAGACCCAGTACTTC; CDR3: CASSYGTSGSWGSETQYF
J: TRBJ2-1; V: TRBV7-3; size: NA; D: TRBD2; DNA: TGTGCCAGCAGCTTAAGTTCCTCAATACGGACTAGCGGGAAAGGAAATGAGCAGTTCTTC; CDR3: CASSLSSSIRTSGKGNEQFF
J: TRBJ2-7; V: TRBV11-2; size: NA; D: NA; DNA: TGTGCCAGCAGCCTAAGCCACTCCTACGAGCAGTACTTC; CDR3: CASSLSHSYEQYF
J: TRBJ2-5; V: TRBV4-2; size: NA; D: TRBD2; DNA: TGTGCCAGCAGCCAAGCCGGCGGGGGGGGCGGAGAGACCCAGTACTTC; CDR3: CASSQAGGGGGETQYF
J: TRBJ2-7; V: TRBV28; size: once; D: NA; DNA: TGTGCCAGCAGTTCTAGGCAGAATGCCTGGGAGCAGTACTTC; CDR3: CASSSRQNAWEQYF
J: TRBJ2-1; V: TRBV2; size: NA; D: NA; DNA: TGTGCCAGCAGCGGGAACGGTGAGCAGTTCTTC; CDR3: CASSGNGEQFF